This is a list of T cell receptor beta chains from one sample in a study of shared clonotypes between healthy human individuals. Sequencing used immunoSEQ multiplex PCR; TCRdb keeps in-frame clones, though not all of them. This table has some 1.5 million clones, more than 95% appearing once. Source material: naive CD4+ T cells sorted from blood. These TCRs come from a man younger than 45 in good health. Both conserved end residues are part of each CDR3. The order of the fields is D gene, clone size, V gene, J gene, CDR3 protein, CDR3 DNA. A D gene is named only where the DNA matches it firmly. Not every row has a clone size; where given, it reads once, few, many or a size class.

NA,NA,TRBV18,TRBJ1-5,CASSTIGRTYSNQPQHF,TGTGCCAGCTCCACCATAGGCAGAACCTATAGCAATCAGCCCCAGCATTTT
TRBD2,NA,TRBV19,TRBJ2-6,CASSMIRRTSGRAQSGANVLTF,TGTGCCAGTAGTATGATACGTAGGACTAGCGGGAGGGCCCAATCGGGGGCCAACGTCCTGACTTTC
NA,NA,TRBV7-9,TRBJ1-2,CASSLASVTF,TGTGCCAGCAGCTTAGCGTCAGTCACCTTC
TRBD1,NA,TRBV29-1,TRBJ1-2,CSARTGYGYGYTF,TGCAGCGCCCGGACAGGGTATGGCTATGGCTACACCTTC
TRBD1,NA,TRBV6-5,TRBJ2-2,CASRLTGGTGELFF,TGTGCCAGCAGACTCACAGGGGGCACCGGGGAGCTGTTTTTT
TRBD1,NA,TRBV18,TRBJ1-5,CASSRTGGPPSQPQHF,TGTGCCAGCTCCCGGACAGGGGGTCCTCCCAGTCAGCCCCAGCATTTT
NA,NA,TRBV16,TRBJ1-5,CASSGGVSNQPQHF,TGTGCCAGCAGTGGTGGGGTAAGCAATCAGCCCCAGCATTTT
NA,NA,TRBV5-6,TRBJ1-5,CASSLRTLSNQPQHF,TGTGCCAGCAGCTTGCGGACACTTAGCAATCAGCCCCAGCATTTT
TRBD1,NA,TRBV5-6,TRBJ1-5,CASSFGQGSYSNQPQHF,TGTGCCAGCAGCTTTGGACAGGGGAGTTATAGCAATCAGCCCCAGCATTTT
NA,NA,TRBV29-1,TRBJ1-2,CSVARDGTNYGYTF,TGCAGCGTTGCGAGGGACGGTACTAACTATGGCTACACCTTC
TRBD1,NA,TRBV5-1,TRBJ2-5,CASSLYRGRGLGETQYF,TGCGCCAGCAGCTTGTACCGCGGCAGGGGGCTTGGAGAGACCCAGTACTTC
NA,NA,TRBV11-3,TRBJ2-7,CASSLGRVGEQYF,TGTGCCAGCAGCTTGGGCCGAGTAGGCGAGCAGTACTTC
TRBD2,NA,TRBV18,TRBJ2-7,CASSPPGLAGVGYEQYF,TGTGCCAGCTCACCACCGGGACTAGCGGGAGTAGGGTACGAGCAGTACTTC
TRBD1,once,TRBV5-8,TRBJ1-1,CASSLGTGNREAFF,TGTGCCAGCAGCTTGGGGACAGGAAACCGTGAAGCTTTCTTT
NA,NA,TRBV7-9,TRBJ2-6,CASSRGTAGANVLTF,TGTGCCAGCAGCCGGGGGACAGCTGGGGCCAACGTCCTGACTTTC
TRBD2,once,TRBV2,TRBJ2-5,CASSTAGAKEETQYF,TGTGCCAGCAGTACCGCGGGAGCAAAGGAAGAGACCCAGTACTTC
TRBD1,NA,TRBV5-4,TRBJ2-7,CASSLMGQIFEQYF,TGTGCCAGCAGCTTGATGGGACAGATCTTCGAGCAGTACTTC
NA,NA,TRBV4-1,TRBJ2-3,CASSQEIPSSDTQYF,TGCGCCAGCAGCCAAGAAATCCCGTCGTCAGATACGCAGTATTTT
NA,NA,TRBV20-1,TRBJ2-2,CNGAGELFF,TGCAACGGGGCCGGGGAGCTGTTTTTT
NA,NA,TRBV5-4,TRBJ2-7,CASSFDRRDYEQYF,TGTGCCAGCAGCTTTGATCGCCGTGACTACGAGCAGTACTTC
TRBD2,once,TRBV9,TRBJ2-3,CASSVVPGGSTDTQYF,TGTGCCAGCAGCGTAGTACCGGGAGGCAGCACAGATACGCAGTATTTT
NA,NA,TRBV18,TRBJ1-1,CASSPLETGAFF,TGTGCCAGCTCACCATTGGAGACAGGAGCTTTCTTT
NA,NA,TRBV28,TRBJ2-5,CASSSVQTQYF,TGTGCCAGCAGTTCGGTTCAGACCCAGTACTTC
NA,NA,TRBV14,TRBJ2-1,CASSQVKGRNEQFF,TGTGCCAGCAGCCAAGTTAAGGGTAGGAATGAGCAGTTCTTC
NA,NA,TRBV5-1,TRBJ2-7,CASRTGRTYEQYF,TGCGCCAGCAGAACAGGACGAACCTACGAGCAGTACTTC
NA,NA,TRBV5-1,TRBJ2-2,CASSLEGQTGELFF,TGCGCCAGCAGCTTGGAAGGGCAGACCGGGGAGCTGTTTTTT
NA,once,TRBV7-6,TRBJ2-3,CASSLGVGTDTQYF,TGTGCCAGCAGCTTAGGGGTTGGTACAGATACGCAGTATTTT
TRBD2,NA,TRBV9,TRBJ2-2,CASSVEFLAVGELFF,TGTGCCAGCAGCGTAGAATTCCTAGCGGTCGGGGAGCTGTTTTTT
TRBD2,NA,TRBV10-3,TRBJ2-7,CAISENEAGSDEQYF,TGTGCCATCAGTGAGAACGAAGCGGGAAGCGACGAGCAGTACTTC
TRBD1,NA,TRBV25-1,TRBJ2-5,CASSEYRQGAETQYF,TGTGCCAGCAGTGAATACAGGCAGGGGGCTGAGACCCAGTACTTC
TRBD1,NA,TRBV27,TRBJ2-2,CASGDRVVGELFF,TGTGCCAGCGGGGACAGGGTGGTGGGGGAGCTGTTTTTT
TRBD1,NA,TRBV7-9,TRBJ2-7,CASSAGTVTYEQYF,TGTGCCAGCAGCGCCGGGACAGTGACCTACGAGCAGTACTTC
NA,few,TRBV6-1,TRBJ2-7,CASSGYQGTYEQYF,TGTGCCAGCAGTGGATACCAGGGTACCTACGAGCAGTACTTC
NA,NA,TRBV5-8,TRBJ2-5,CASSLLGGKYQETQYF,TGTGCCAGCAGCTTGCTTGGAGGAAAGTACCAAGAGACCCAGTACTTC
NA,NA,TRBV5-1,TRBJ2-7,CASAGSVGDYEQYF,TGCGCCAGCGCAGGATCTGTGGGGGATTACGAGCAGTACTTC
NA,NA,TRBV19,TRBJ1-5,CASRAIGSVLYQPQHF,TGTGCCAGTAGGGCGATAGGGTCTGTCCTCTATCAGCCCCAGCATTTT
TRBD2,NA,TRBV25-1,TRBJ2-2,CASSEPSGYGELFF,TGTGCCAGCAGTGAGCCTAGCGGGTACGGGGAGCTGTTTTTT